Listed below are T cell receptor beta chains from one sample, sequenced in a study of blood T cell repertoires in COVID-19. Profiling relied on immunoSEQ multiplex PCR, and the TCRdb table lists in-frame clones only, not all of them. The table records around 77,000 clones, around 80% of them present only once. The specimen sequenced was peripheral blood. The source of these receptors is an elderly woman with active or convalescent COVID-19. Both conserved end residues are part of each CDR3. The order of the fields is J gene, V gene, D gene, clone size, CDR3 protein, CDR3 DNA. The D gene is left open where the match is weak. The size of a clone is reported for some rows only, either as once, few or many, or as a class for expanded clones.

>TRBJ1-2|TRBV12-3/TRBV12-4|.|.
CASTGYNYGYTF
TGTGCCAGTACAGGGTATAACTATGGCTACACCTTC
>TRBJ1-1|TRBV30|.|.
CASTRVLHTEAFF
TGTGCCAGTACCAGGGTTCTGCACACTGAAGCTTTCTTT
>TRBJ2-7|TRBV19|TRBD1|once
CASSIGTGWYEQYF
TGTGCCAGTAGTATTGGGACAGGGTGGTACGAGCAGTACTTC
>TRBJ1-6|TRBV12-3/TRBV12-4|.|.
CASSFQVNSPLHF
TGTGCCAGCAGTTTCCAGGTTAATTCACCCCTCCACTTT
>TRBJ2-3|TRBV4-3|TRBD2|.
CASSQISGGAGTQYF
TGCGCCAGCAGCCAAATTAGCGGGGGGGCCGGTACGCAGTATTTT
>TRBJ2-7|TRBV5-1|TRBD2|.
CASSRLQRGGVREQYF
TGCGCCAGCAGCCGCCTTCAGCGGGGGGGCGTGAGGGAGCAGTACTTC
>TRBJ1-3|TRBV11-2|.|.
CASSTGLRNTIYF
TGTGCCAGCAGCACAGGGTTAAGAAACACCATATATTTT
>TRBJ2-3|TRBV3-1/TRBV3-2|TRBD2|once
CASSQLAGTDTQYF
TGTGCCAGCAGCCAACTAGCGGGCACAGATACGCAGTATTTT
>TRBJ1-1|TRBV6-5|.|.
CASSRTEMNTEAFF
TGTGCCAGCAGTCGAACAGAAATGAACACTGAAGCTTTCTTT
>TRBJ2-3|TRBV4-3|TRBD1|once
CASSQESGQGSRDTQYF
TGCGCCAGCAGCCAAGAAAGTGGACAGGGTTCAAGAGATACGCAGTATTTT
>TRBJ2-4|TRBV2|TRBD2|.
CASSAGGAKNIQYF
TGTGCCAGCAGTGCGGGGGGAGCCAAAAACATTCAGTACTTC
>TRBJ1-6|TRBV5-6|.|.
CASSLWGGSPLHF
TGTGCCAGCAGCTTGTGGGGGGGATCACCCCTCCACTTT
>TRBJ1-1|TRBV7-2|.|few
CASSPTGWNTEAFF
TGTGCCAGCAGCCCCACAGGGTGGAACACTGAAGCTTTCTTT
>TRBJ2-3|TRBV10-2|TRBD2|.
CASHGGAVDTQYF
TGCGCCAGCCACGGGGGGGCCGTAGATACGCAGTATTTT
>TRBJ2-7|TRBV9|.|.
CASSVGPGTRDYEQYF
TGTGCCAGCAGCGTGGGACCCGGGACAAGGGACTACGAGCAGTACTTC
>TRBJ1-2|TRBV4-1|TRBD1|.
CASSWTGANSYGYTF
TGCGCCAGCAGCTGGACAGGCGCAAACTCCTATGGCTACACCTTC
>TRBJ2-5|TRBV6-2/TRBV6-3|TRBD1|.
CASSPGQGPLKAQYF
TGTGCCAGCAGTCCGGGACAGGGGCCCCTAAAGGCCCAGTACTTC
>TRBJ2-5|TRBV6-5|TRBD2|.
CASRSSGEETQYF
TGTGCCAGCCGGTCTAGCGGGGAAGAGACCCAGTACTTC
>TRBJ2-7|TRBV30|.|few
CAWEPGDRDSREQYF
TGTGCCTGGGAGCCTGGAGACAGGGACTCAAGGGAGCAGTACTTC
>TRBJ1-4|TRBV23-1|TRBD1|.
CASSQPGQGPYEKLFF
TGCGCCAGCAGTCAACCCGGACAGGGCCCCTATGAAAAACTGTTTTTT
>TRBJ1-2|TRBV7-9|TRBD1|.
CASSPDRDHGYTF
TGTGCCAGCAGCCCGGACAGGGATCATGGCTACACCTTC
>TRBJ1-1|TRBV5-1|TRBD1|once
CASSGDRVNTEAFF
TGCGCCAGCAGCGGGGACAGAGTGAACACTGAAGCTTTCTTT
>TRBJ2-2|TRBV11-2|TRBD1|.
CASSVAGGRGELFF
TGTGCCAGCAGCGTTGCAGGGGGAAGGGGGGAGCTGTTTTTT
>TRBJ2-3|TRBV28|TRBD2|.
CASSTVAGAGTDTQYF
TGTGCCAGCAGTACTGTAGCGGGGGCGGGCACAGATACGCAGTATTTT
>TRBJ2-1|TRBV12-3/TRBV12-4|.|.
CASSWGPGEQFF
TGTGCCAGCAGTTGGGGCCCAGGGGAGCAGTTCTTC
>TRBJ2-7|TRBV5-1|.|.
CASSLSGVAGEQYF
TGCGCCAGCAGCTTGAGTGGCGTGGCGGGGGAGCAGTACTTC
>TRBJ2-3|TRBV5-1|.|.
CASSSDRFTDTQYF
TGCGCCAGCAGCTCCGACAGGTTCACAGATACGCAGTATTTT
>TRBJ2-2|TRBV5-1|.|once
CASSGQLVRLPGELFF
TGCGCCAGCAGCGGGCAACTAGTAAGGTTGCCCGGGGAGCTGTTTTTT
>TRBJ1-5|TRBV19|.|few
CASSIQAGNQPQHF
TGTGCCAGTAGTATCCAGGCTGGCAATCAGCCCCAGCATTTT
>TRBJ1-2|TRBV2|.|.
CASGSGLYGYTF
TGTGCCAGCGGATCAGGTTTATATGGCTACACCTTC
>TRBJ1-3|TRBV2|.|few
CASSERRSGNTIYF
TGTGCCAGCAGTGAACGGCGGTCTGGAAACACCATATATTTT
>TRBJ1-2|TRBV7-9|TRBD1|.
CASSHRDRVPYGYTF
TGTGCCAGCAGCCACCGGGACAGAGTCCCCTATGGCTACACCTTC
>TRBJ2-1|TRBV4-3|.|.
CASSEVAYNEQFF
TGCGCCAGCAGCGAAGTCGCCTACAATGAGCAGTTCTTC
>TRBJ2-2|TRBV7-2|.|.
CASSLSSGANTGELFF
TGTGCCAGCAGCTTAAGTAGCGGAGCGAACACCGGGGAGCTGTTTTTT
>TRBJ1-6|TRBV19|.|.
CASSQGGAYNSPLHF
TGTGCCAGTAGTCAAGGAGGCGCCTATAATTCACCCCTCCACTTT
>TRBJ2-5|TRBV10-3|.|.
CAIWEGVGETQYF
TGTGCCATCTGGGAGGGGGTTGGGGAGACCCAGTACTTC
>TRBJ2-5|TRBV2|TRBD1|.
CASQGVRETQYF
TGTGCCAGTCAGGGGGTTCGGGAGACCCAGTACTTC
>TRBJ2-2|TRBV12-1|.|few
CASSFRASETNTGELFF
TGTGCCAGCAGCTTTCGGGCTAGCGAGACGAACACCGGGGAGCTGTTTTTT
>TRBJ2-7|TRBV5-6|TRBD1|.
CASSFRDREGEQYF
TGTGCCAGCAGCTTCCGGGACAGGGAAGGAGAGCAGTACTTC
>TRBJ1-4|TRBV15|.|.
CATSRGPTGGLNEKLFF
TGTGCCACCAGCAGAGGACCTACGGGGGGCTTGAATGAAAAACTGTTTTTT
>TRBJ1-2|TRBV12-5|.|.
CASGLGARSASYTF
TGTGCTAGTGGACTGGGGGCGCGAAGTGCGAGCTACACCTTC
>TRBJ1-3|TRBV5-1|.|.
CASSSWTASNTIYF
TGCGCCAGCAGCTCATGGACAGCCTCCAACACCATATATTTT
>TRBJ2-4|TRBV5-8|.|.
CASSLEGISIQYF
TGTGCCAGCAGCTTAGAGGGCATAAGCATTCAGTACTTC
>TRBJ2-7|TRBV6-1|.|.
CASSESRGAGWDF
TGTGCCAGCAGTGAATCCCGCGGGGCAGGATGGGACTTC